This TCR beta chain stems from a study of control samples from healthy donors and cancer patients. TCRdb's table, derived via immunoSEQ multiplex PCR, lists solely in-frame clones and lacks some. The table has about 49,000 clones, over 85% seen once; the top ten hold roughly 0.8%. The germline CDR1 and CDR2 sequences are SGHTA and FQGNSA. The CDR3 spans 15 residues. V was trimmed by 4 bases and J by 7 bases, leaving 20 bases between them. The rearrangement joins TRBV7-2 to TRBJ2-7, with D perhaps matching TRBD1 or TRBD2 (5 bases each). This clonotype was obtained from a man between 25 and 39 years old with colorectal cancer. Sequenced input: PBMCs. The chain's CDR3 is CASSSIPGPVLEQYV. In DNA form, the CDR3 reads TGTGCCAGCAGCTCCATCCCGGGACCAGTGCTGGAGCAGTACGTC.